This T cell receptor (beta chain) was captured in a study of beta chain features in type 1 diabetes. The sequenced template was cDNA made from the entire isolated RNA. Libraries were prepared by immunoSEQ multiplex PCR; TCRdb keeps only in-frame clonotypes and omits some of them. This sample has fewer than 400,000 clones, with around 8.5% found just once. This clone was recorded a few times. Antigen unknown. Study results and limitations: Naive, central memory and regulatory TCRB repertoires appeared more similar among patients than healthy donors. Whether HLA type affects TCRB rearrangement stayed undetermined in the present work. Moderate yet significant TCRB CDR3 shortening was seen in Type 1 diabetes patients in all four CD4+ subsets.

Based on CD45RO/CCR7/CD25/CD127/CD95/CD27, CD4+ regulatory, stem cell-like memory, naive and central memory cells were sorted. The germline V gene encodes CDR1 SEHNR and CDR2 FQNEAQ (reference sequence). Trimming cost V 6 bases and J 4 bases; bases outside gene matches: 7. The CDR3 is 14 residues long. The sequenced sample was central memory CD4+ T cells from blood. The clonotype originates from a young man with type 1 diabetes. The chain combines TRBV7-9 with TRBJ2-7; 9 bases map to TRBD1. CDR3 in DNA: TGTGCCAGCAGTGTGGGACAGGGAAGTTACGAGCAGTACTTC. Its protein product is CASSVGQGSYEQYF.